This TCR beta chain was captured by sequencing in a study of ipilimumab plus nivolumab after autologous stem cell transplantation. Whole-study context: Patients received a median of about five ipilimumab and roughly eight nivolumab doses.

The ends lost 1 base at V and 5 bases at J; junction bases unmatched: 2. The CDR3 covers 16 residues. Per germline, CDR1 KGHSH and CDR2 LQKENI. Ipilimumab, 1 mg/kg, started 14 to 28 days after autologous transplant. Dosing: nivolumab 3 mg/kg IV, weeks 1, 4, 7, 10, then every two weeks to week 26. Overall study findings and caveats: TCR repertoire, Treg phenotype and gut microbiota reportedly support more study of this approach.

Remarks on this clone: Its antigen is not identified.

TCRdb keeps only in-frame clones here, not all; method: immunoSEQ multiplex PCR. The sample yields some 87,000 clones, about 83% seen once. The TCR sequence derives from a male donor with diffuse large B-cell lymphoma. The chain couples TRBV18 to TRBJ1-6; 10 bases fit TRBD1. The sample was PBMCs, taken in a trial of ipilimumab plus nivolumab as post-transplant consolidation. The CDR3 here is CASSPRDRGNNSPLHF. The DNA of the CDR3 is TGTGCCAGCTCACCACGGGACAGGGGTAATAATTCACCCCTCCACTTT.